Listed below are T cell receptor beta chains from one sample, sequenced in a study of control samples from healthy donors and cancer patients. TCRdb's table, derived via immunoSEQ multiplex PCR, lists solely in-frame clones and lacks some. Of about 95,000 clones listed, less than 90% are singletons. Source material: blood. These receptors all come from a woman in her sixties or seventies in good health. CDR3s include the opening cysteine and the closing phenylalanine or tryptophan. D genes are given only for firm matches. Some rows mark clone size as missing; the rest say once, few, many or name a class of expanded clone.

j_gene	abundance	v_gene	d_gene	CDR3aa	CDR3nt
TRBJ1-1	once	TRBV5-1	.	CASSLDRAVGTEAFF	TGCGCCAGCAGCTTGGACAGGGCGGTGGGCACTGAAGCTTTCTTT
TRBJ1-6	.	TRBV30	.	CAWSVYRDNSPLHF	TGTGCCTGGAGTGTATACAGGGACAATTCACCCCTCCACTTT
TRBJ1-1	few	TRBV6-5	.	CASRTWNTEAFF	TGTGCCAGCAGAACATGGAACACTGAAGCTTTCTTT
TRBJ1-5	.	TRBV7-6	TRBD1	CASSPQGDGQPQHF	TGTGCCAGCAGCCCTCAGGGGGACGGTCAGCCCCAGCATTTT
TRBJ1-2	.	TRBV5-4	.	CASSPDSYGYTF	TGTGCCAGCAGCCCGGACAGCTATGGCTACACCTTC
TRBJ1-1	.	TRBV7-9	.	CASSHVGTEAFF	TGTGCCAGCAGCCACGTCGGCACTGAAGCTTTCTTT
TRBJ2-6	medium-sized	TRBV7-9	.	CASSFGTGSGANVLTF	TGTGCCAGCAGCTTCGGGACCGGCTCTGGGGCCAACGTCCTGACTTTC
TRBJ1-2	.	TRBV15	TRBD1	CATSEDRGRNYGYTF	TGTGCCACCAGCGAAGACAGGGGGCGGAACTATGGCTACACCTTC
TRBJ2-7	.	TRBV6-2/TRBV6-3	TRBD2	CASSDIPGTSGNYEQYF	TGTGCCAGCAGTGACATTCCTGGGACTAGCGGAAATTACGAGCAGTACTTC
TRBJ2-5	.	TRBV7-9	.	CASSSGTPETQYF	TGTGCCAGCAGCTCCGGGACACCGGAGACCCAGTACTTC
TRBJ1-5	.	TRBV30	.	CAWGIGGSNQPQHF	TGTGCCTGGGGAATAGGGGGTAGCAATCAGCCCCAGCATTTT
TRBJ2-1	.	TRBV9	.	CASSVVRDPGKQFF	TGTGCCAGCAGCGTTGTCCGGGACCCCGGGAAGCAGTTCTTC
TRBJ2-7	.	TRBV5-1	.	CASSLRGDEQYF	TGCGCCAGCAGCTTGCGTGGGGACGAGCAGTACTTC
TRBJ2-2	once	TRBV5-6	.	CASSSDLLANTGELFF	TGTGCCAGCAGCTCAGACTTATTAGCGAACACCGGGGAGCTGTTTTTT
TRBJ2-1	.	TRBV6-6	.	CASSPPQPVRNNEQFF	TGTGCCAGCAGTCCCCCCCAACCAGTTCGAAACAATGAGCAGTTCTTC
TRBJ2-7	.	TRBV24-1	TRBD1	CATSDAKGQGAYEQYF	TGTGCCACCAGTGATGCCAAGGGACAGGGGGCTTACGAGCAGTACTTC
TRBJ2-7	.	TRBV6-2/TRBV6-3	TRBD2	CASSYLAGVGEQYF	TGTGCCAGCAGTTACCTAGCGGGAGTAGGCGAGCAGTACTTC
TRBJ2-1	.	TRBV29-1	TRBD2	CSVEGGGGGGNEQFF	TGCAGCGTTGAAGGAGGAGGCGGGGGGGGAAATGAGCAGTTCTTC
TRBJ2-6	.	TRBV5-4	.	CASTPQGTGSANVLTF	TGTGCCAGCACCCCCCAGGGAACAGGGTCGGCCAACGTCCTGACTTTC
TRBJ2-1	.	TRBV19	TRBD2	CASSILSSGRAGEQFF	TGTGCCAGTAGTATCTTGTCTAGCGGGAGGGCTGGGGAGCAGTTCTTC
TRBJ1-6	.	TRBV6-2/TRBV6-3	.	CASSYADGPRALHF	TGTGCCAGCAGTTACGCGGACGGACCGAGGGCCCTCCACTTT
TRBJ2-3	.	TRBV29-1	.	CSVRIRNRAVFSTDTQYF	TGCAGCGTCCGAATCCGAAATAGGGCAGTATTTAGCACAGATACGCAGTATTTT
TRBJ2-7	.	TRBV5-1	.	CASSLVSYEQYF	TGCGCCAGCAGCTTGGTCTCATACGAGCAGTACTTC
TRBJ1-1	.	TRBV5-4	.	CASSKTGEAFF	TGTGCCAGCAGTAAGACAGGTGAAGCTTTCTTT
TRBJ2-7	.	TRBV19	.	CASSIDSRFEQYF	TGTGCCAGTAGTATAGATTCCCGATTCGAGCAGTACTTC
TRBJ1-1	.	TRBV5-1	.	CASSLDSQPNTEAFF	TGCGCCAGCAGCTTGGATTCACAGCCCAACACTGAAGCTTTCTTT
TRBJ2-2	.	TRBV18	.	CASSSTGTNTGELFF	TGTGCCAGCTCATCCACAGGGACCAACACCGGGGAGCTGTTTTTT
TRBJ2-7	.	TRBV6-5	.	CASSTVRGPYEQYF	TGTGCCAGCAGTACCGTCCGGGGACCCTACGAGCAGTACTTC
TRBJ2-1	.	TRBV11-2	TRBD2	CASRKIAGGTVEQFF	TGTGCCAGCAGGAAAATAGCGGGAGGGACGGTTGAGCAGTTCTTC
TRBJ1-5	.	TRBV12-3/TRBV12-4	.	CASSPGQNQPQHF	TGTGCCAGCAGTCCCGGACAAAATCAGCCCCAGCATTTT
TRBJ1-1	.	TRBV20-1	.	CSARRILEAFF	TGCAGTGCCCGACGCATTCTGGAAGCTTTCTTT
TRBJ1-2	.	TRBV19	TRBD1	CASTNTGATNYGYTF	TGTGCCAGTACGAACACAGGGGCGACTAACTATGGCTACACCTTC
TRBJ2-3	.	TRBV19	.	CASSDLQPTLSGDTQYF	TGTGCCAGCAGTGACTTGCAACCCACTTTAAGCGGAGATACGCAGTATTTT
TRBJ2-3	once	TRBV7-9	.	CASSLTGVEDTQYF	TGTGCCAGCAGCTTGACGGGAGTGGAAGATACGCAGTATTTT
TRBJ1-1	once	TRBV5-6	TRBD1	CASSLLERTGDLNTEAFF	TGTGCCAGCAGCTTGTTGGAGAGGACAGGGGACTTGAACACTGAAGCTTTCTTT
TRBJ1-1	.	TRBV27	.	CASSLSGFAEAFF	TGTGCCAGCAGTTTATCAGGTTTCGCTGAAGCTTTCTTT
TRBJ1-1	.	TRBV5-1	.	CASSLVRGGGTEAFF	TGCGCCAGCAGCTTGGTTCGGGGTGGGGGCACTGAAGCTTTCTTT
TRBJ1-2	once	TRBV5-1	.	CASSSPLTPGLKRYGYTF	TGCGCCAGCAGCTCACCTCTGACGCCTGGCCTTAAAAGATATGGCTACACCTTC
TRBJ2-5	.	TRBV5-1	TRBD1	CASSLALGQGSVETQYF	TGCGCCAGCAGCTTGGCCCTGGGACAGGGGTCTGTAGAGACCCAGTACTTC
TRBJ1-3	once	TRBV5-1	TRBD1	CASSDGQGTGNTIYF	TGCGCCAGCAGCGACGGACAGGGTACCGGAAACACCATATATTTT
TRBJ1-1	.	TRBV7-9	TRBD1	CASSLDSGQGRTEAFF	TGTGCCAGCAGCTTAGATTCGGGACAGGGAAGGACTGAAGCTTTCTTT
TRBJ2-1	.	TRBV9	TRBD2	CASSVASGDLFSYNEQFF	TGTGCCAGCAGCGTAGCTAGCGGCGACCTTTTCTCCTACAATGAGCAGTTCTTC
TRBJ1-6	.	TRBV4-3	.	CASSQGGTPSVGSPLHF	TGCGCCAGCAGCCAAGGAGGCACACCATCTGTGGGTTCACCCCTCCACTTT
TRBJ2-3	.	TRBV7-8	TRBD2	CASSFRGLAGGGWYF	TGTGCCAGCAGCTTTAGGGGTCTAGCGGGAGGAGGTTGGTATTTT
TRBJ1-2	.	TRBV28	.	CASSPGDRQYGYTF	TGTGCCAGCAGTCCAGGCGATAGGCAGTATGGCTACACCTTC
TRBJ1-2	.	TRBV28	.	CASSLTPYGYTF	TGTGCCAGCAGTTTGACACCGTATGGCTACACCTTC
TRBJ2-1	once	TRBV5-1	TRBD2	CASSRASGGDEQFF	TGCGCCAGCAGCCGGGCTAGCGGGGGCGATGAGCAGTTCTTC
TRBJ2-2	.	TRBV9	TRBD2	CASSDLAGVTGELFF	TGTGCCAGCAGCGACCTAGCGGGAGTAACCGGGGAGCTGTTTTTT